One TCR beta chain is described in this entry. The data were obtained in a study of blood T cell repertoires in COVID-19. Whole-study context: Samples taken during acute and convalescent COVID-19 were collected in the United States, Italy and Spain. PBMCs, B-cell-depleted T cells, or T cells provided the cDNA or gDNA that made up the material.

Germline CDR1 SGHTA, CDR2 FQGNSA. V gave up 2 bases and J gave up 2 bases; unmatched junction bases: 7. The CDR3 runs 16 residues. In the original analysis: Amplification of reference gene primers was used by the study to estimate nucleated cell counts. Clones were sequenced by immunoSEQ multiplex PCR, and TCRdb holds only the in-frame ones, with some missing. The V and J calls and the clone size are those of that table, but D and trimming were determined from the DNA. The table shows tens of thousands of clones, with just over 85% occurring only once. The clonotype was recovered from an older woman with acute or convalescent COVID-19. The J gene is TRBJ2-3, the V gene TRBV7-2, with 7 bases aligning to TRBD2. The material sequenced was peripheral blood. The CDR3 coding sequence is TGTGCCAGCAGCTTATCTCCTAGCGGACCCACAGATACGCAGTATTTT. Translation gives CASSLSPSGPTDTQYF. Full variable domain (outside the CDR3, taken from reference TRBV7-2 and TRBJ2-3): GAGVSQSPSNKVTEKGKDVELRCDPISGHTALYWYRQSLGQGLEFLIYFQGNSAPDKSGLPSDRFSAERTGGSVSTLTIQRTQQEDSAVYLCASSLSPSGPTDTQYFGPGTRLTVL.